The 9 T cell receptor beta chains below were found in one sample sequenced in a study of tumor-infiltrating lymphocytes in primary liver carcinoma. Starting material for RNA and DNA co-extraction consisted of roughly 19-31 mg of unsorted bulk tissue. TCR beta cDNA came from approximately 0.55 ug total RNA, primed with a constant-region primer. Nested multiplex PCR, run for three rounds with slightly modified ARM-PCR, yielded TCR beta libraries. Researchers ran the first two PCR rounds for 10 cycles each with TRBV1-TRBV30 forward primers and a C-beta reverse primer. TCRdb redid the calling of the multiplex PCR reads with MiXCR, one entry per CDR3 protein. Among roughly 32,000 distinct CDR3 sequences listed, less than 85% were seen once. The sample consisted of liver tumor tissue from sampling region 4. Subset given: tumor region T4, right-lateral pole. These receptors came from a man aged 35 to 55 with primary liver carcinoma and hepatitis B virus infection.

With regard to this clonotype: Germline is not matched at one junction end, which may reflect a read error. The chain recombines TRBV30 with TRBJ1-1, with D unresolved. Germline V gene sequence: CDR1 GTSNPN, CDR2 SVGIG (reference sequence). The CDR3 has 13 amino acids. CDR3 amino acids: CAWRFVMNAEAFF. The CDR3 DNA reads TGTGCCTGGAGATTCGTCATGAACGCTGAAGCATTCTTT.

This clonotype appeared many times. The junction does not match germline at one end; this may be a read error. This rearrangement joins TRBV11-1 to TRBJ2-4; 8 bases fit TRBD1. CDR3 size: 17 residues. Per the germline V gene, CDR1 is SGHAT and CDR2 is FQDESV (reference sequence). In DNA, the CDR3 is TGTGCCAGAAGCTCTCCGGGACAGGTAGCATCAAAAAACATTCAGTACTTC. Protein: CARSSPGQVASKNIQYF.

The chain is built from TRBV19 and TRBJ1-1, with TRBD1 as a possible D gene (5 bases). Trimming removed 6 bases from V and 0 bases from J, with 14 bases in between. There are 15 residues in the CDR3. CDR1 is LNHDA and CDR2 is SQIVND in the germline V gene (reference sequence). The CDR3 protein is CASSNQGEVNTEAFF. CDR3 sequence (DNA): TGTGCCAGTAGCAATCAGGGAGAGGTGAACACTGAAGCTTTCTTT. Supplemented by reference TRBV19 and TRBJ1-1, the full variable domain reads DGGITQSPKYLFRKEGQNVTLSCEQNLNHDAMYWYRQDPGQGLRLIYYSQIVNDFQKGDIAEGYSVSREKKESFPLTVTSAQKNPTAFYLCASSNQGEVNTEAFFGQGTRLTVV.

Of note for this clonotype: At one of its ends the junction is not consistent with the germline gene, which may arise from a read error. The chain joins TRBV11-2 to TRBJ2-3, with D perhaps matching TRBD1 (6 bases). This CDR3 is built from 16 residues. Germline V lookup: CDR1 SGHAT, CDR2 FQNNGV. The CDR3 loop reads CASSRRSTGKTDTQYF. The CDR3 DNA follows: TGCGCCAGCAGCAGAAGAAGTACAGGGAAGACAGATACGCAGTATTTC.

This clonotype showed up many times. J is TRBJ2-7 and V is TRBV5-1, with TRBD2 matching over 8 bases. The CDR3 is 15 amino acids. J was trimmed by 4 bases and V by 1 base; bases with no gene match: 7. Germline CDR1 SGHRS, CDR2 YFSETQ. CDR3 coding DNA: TGCGCCAGCAGCTTGTCTGGGACTAGGAGTTACGAGCAGTACTTC. Its translation is CASSLSGTRSYEQYF.

This clonotype was observed at least ten times. A read error may produce the germline difference seen at one junction end. The rearrangement joins TRBV6-2 or TRBV6-3 to TRBJ1-1; perhaps TRBD1 as D (5 bases). This CDR3 has 11 residues. CDR1 and CDR2 (germline): MNHEY, SVGEGT. The CDR3 spells CANSSAGPAFF. The CDR3 nucleotides read TGTGCCAACAGTTCGGCAGGGCCGGCCTTCTTT.

The chain recombines TRBV20-1 with TRBJ1-5; 7 bases match TRBD1. Near its end, the DNA agrees better with TRBJ2-3, so the J call may be wrong. CDR3 length: 12 residues. Germline CDR1 reads DFQATT; CDR2 reads SNEGSKA (reference sequence). The CDR3 is CSATVGGQPQYF. CDR3 sequence (DNA): TGCAGTGCTACGGTAGGGGGCCAGCCCCAGTATTTT.

This chain uses TRBV5-1 with TRBJ1-1; D remains ambiguous. The CDR3 consists of 15 residues. CDR1 SGHRS and CDR2 YFSETQ come from the germline V gene. V lost 7 bases and J lost 3, with 19 bases in between. CDR3 loop: CASCVNRVPDTEAFF. In DNA, the CDR3 is TGCGCCAGCTGCGTAAATAGGGTGCCGGACACTGAAGCTTTCTTT.

A note on this clonotype: The junction and the germline gene differ at one end; a read error may be behind it. The chain employs TRBV11-2 and TRBJ2-7; perhaps TRBD2 as D (5 bases). Germline-derived CDR1 and CDR2 are SGHAT and FQNNGV. This CDR3 is built from 16 residues. The CDR3 DNA sequence: TGTGCCAGCAGCTTAGCAGGAGGCCCCTTTGACTGCGAGCAATACTTC. It translates to CASSLAGGPFDCEQYF. The full variable domain, in which reference TRBV11-2 and TRBJ2-7 provide the parts outside the CDR3, is EAGVAQSPRYKIIEKRQSVAFWCNPISGHATLYWYQQILGQGPKLLIQFQNNGVVDDSQLPKDRFSAERLKGVDSTLKIQPAKLEDSAVYLCASSLAGGPFDCEQYFGPGTRLTVT.